One T cell receptor (beta chain) is described in this entry. The data were produced by immunoSEQ multiplex PCR, yet TCRdb's version contains in-frame clones alone and is incomplete. The table records about 82,000 clones, roughly 90% of them present only once. These data come from a study of T cell responses to AZD1222 COVID-19 vaccine. This CDR3 is 15 amino acids long. Looked up from germline, CDR1 is ENHRY and CDR2 is SYGVKD. Deletions cut 6 bases from V and 0 bases from J, with 13 bases between. The input for sequencing was peripheral blood, taken on day 0 of AZD1222 vaccination. The TCR was taken from an adult in good health. The J gene is TRBJ2-3, the V gene TRBV10-3; tentative D call: TRBD1 (5 bases). CDR3 residues: CAISPTASSTDTQYF. CDR3 bases: TGTGCCATCAGCCCGACAGCCTCTAGCACAGATACGCAGTATTTT.